The clone carrying this T cell receptor beta chain was observed a handful of times. Antigen: not known. The data derive from a study of beta chain features in type 1 diabetes. Study-level results: The similarity of naive, central memory and Treg TCRB repertoires appeared greater among patients than among healthy donors. Moderate but significant shortening of TCRB CDR3s was recorded in all four CD4+ subsets from Type 1 diabetes patients.

Reverse transcription of all isolated RNA meant that expressed TCRB transcripts were sequenced. Profiling relied on immunoSEQ multiplex PCR, and the TCRdb table lists in-frame clones only, not all of them. The sample holds a few hundred thousand clones; about 13% are singletons and the top ten take 0.015% to 0.02%. Germline CDR1 is MNHEY and CDR2 is SMNVEV (reference sequence). The V gene end was trimmed by 8 bases and the J gene end by 3 bases; junction bases not matched to a gene: 10. The CDR3 spans 15 residues. Sequencing was done on a sample of naive CD4+ T cells from blood. The V call is TRBV27, the J call TRBJ2-1, with 7 bases fitting TRBD1. The TCR comes from a man aged 30 to 45 with type 1 diabetes. The CDR3 nucleotides read TGTGCCAGCCTAATGCGCCGGGACAGCTACAATGAGCAGTTCTTC. Amino acids: CASLMRRDSYNEQFF.